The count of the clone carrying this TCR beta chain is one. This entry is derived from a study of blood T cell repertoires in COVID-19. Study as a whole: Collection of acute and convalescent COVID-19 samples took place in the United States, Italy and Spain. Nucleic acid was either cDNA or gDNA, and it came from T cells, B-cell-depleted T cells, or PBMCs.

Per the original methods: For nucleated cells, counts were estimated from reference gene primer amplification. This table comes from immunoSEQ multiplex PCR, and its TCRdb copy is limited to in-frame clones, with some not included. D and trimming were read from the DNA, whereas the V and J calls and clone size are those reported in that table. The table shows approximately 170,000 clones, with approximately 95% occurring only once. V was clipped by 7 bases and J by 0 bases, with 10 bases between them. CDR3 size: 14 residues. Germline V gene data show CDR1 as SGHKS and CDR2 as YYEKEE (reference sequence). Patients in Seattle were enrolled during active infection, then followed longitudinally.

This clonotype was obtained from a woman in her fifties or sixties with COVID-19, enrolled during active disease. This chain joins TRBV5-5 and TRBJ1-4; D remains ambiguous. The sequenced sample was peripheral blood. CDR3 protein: CASSWATTNEKLFF. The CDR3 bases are TGTGCCAGCTCTTGGGCCACAACTAATGAAAAACTGTTTTTT.